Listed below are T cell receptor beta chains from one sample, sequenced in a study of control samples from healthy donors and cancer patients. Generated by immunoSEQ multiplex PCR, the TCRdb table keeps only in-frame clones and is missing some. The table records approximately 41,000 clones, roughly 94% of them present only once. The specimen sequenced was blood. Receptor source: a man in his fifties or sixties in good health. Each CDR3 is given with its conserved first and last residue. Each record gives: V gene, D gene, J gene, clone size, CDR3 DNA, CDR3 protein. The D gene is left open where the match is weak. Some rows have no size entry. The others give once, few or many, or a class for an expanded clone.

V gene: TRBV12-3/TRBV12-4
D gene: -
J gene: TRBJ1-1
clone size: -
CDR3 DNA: TGTGCCAGTCAAATCGGGTCCTACACTGAAGCTTTCTTT
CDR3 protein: CASQIGSYTEAFF

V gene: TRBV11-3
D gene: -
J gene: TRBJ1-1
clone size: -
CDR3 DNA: TGTGCCAGCAGCCCCCACAGGATACTTATGAACACTGAAGCTTTCTTT
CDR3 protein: CASSPHRILMNTEAFF

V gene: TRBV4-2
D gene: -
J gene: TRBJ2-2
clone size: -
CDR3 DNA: TGTGCCAGCAGCCAAGGTACGGTTCCCGGGGAGCTGTTTTTT
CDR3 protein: CASSQGTVPGELFF

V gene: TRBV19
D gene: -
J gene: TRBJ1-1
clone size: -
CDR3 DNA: TGTGCCAGTAGTCTTACAGGGTACACTGAAGCTTTCTTT
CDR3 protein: CASSLTGYTEAFF

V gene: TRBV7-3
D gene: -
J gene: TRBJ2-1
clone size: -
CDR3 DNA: TGTGCCAGCAGCGCGATGAGGGGCGGGCGGAATGAGCAGTTCTTC
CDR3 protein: CASSAMRGGRNEQFF

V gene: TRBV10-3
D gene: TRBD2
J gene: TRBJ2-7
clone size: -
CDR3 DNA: TGTGCCACCACAGCGGGAGGAGTTTACGAGCAGTACTTC
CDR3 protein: CATTAGGVYEQYF

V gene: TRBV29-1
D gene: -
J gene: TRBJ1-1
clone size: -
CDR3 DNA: TGCAGCGTCCCATCAGATTACACTGAAGCTTTCTTT
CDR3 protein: CSVPSDYTEAFF

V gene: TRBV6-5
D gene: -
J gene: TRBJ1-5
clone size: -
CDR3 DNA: TGTGCCAGCACTACATTACACTATCAGCCCCAGCATTTT
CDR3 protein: CASTTLHYQPQHF

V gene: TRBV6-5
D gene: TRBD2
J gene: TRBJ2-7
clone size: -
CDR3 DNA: TGTGCCAGCAGGGAGGCGGGAGGGGGCTACGAGCAGTACTTC
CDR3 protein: CASREAGGGYEQYF

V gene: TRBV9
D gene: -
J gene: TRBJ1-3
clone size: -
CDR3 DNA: TGTGCCAGCAGCGTACAGGGGAGCGGGGGAAACACCATATATTTT
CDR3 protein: CASSVQGSGGNTIYF

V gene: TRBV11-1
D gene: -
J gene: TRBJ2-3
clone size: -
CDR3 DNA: TGTGCCAGCAGCTTAGGCGATACGCAGTATTTT
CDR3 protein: CASSLGDTQYF

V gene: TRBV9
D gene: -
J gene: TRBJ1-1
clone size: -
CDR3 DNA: TGTGCCAGCAGCGTAGGGGAACCCAGAGGTGAAGCTTTCTTT
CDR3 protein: CASSVGEPRGEAFF

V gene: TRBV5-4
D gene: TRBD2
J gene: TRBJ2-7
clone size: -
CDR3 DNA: TGTGCCAGCAGCTCCGCAGGGACTAGCATCCACGAGCAGTACTTC
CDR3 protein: CASSSAGTSIHEQYF

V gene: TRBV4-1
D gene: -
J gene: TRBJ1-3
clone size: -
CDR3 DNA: TGCGCCAGCAGCCAACCCATTCTGAGTTCTGGAAACACCATATATTTT
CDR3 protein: CASSQPILSSGNTIYF

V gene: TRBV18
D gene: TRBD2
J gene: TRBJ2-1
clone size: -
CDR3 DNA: TGTGCCAGCTTGTTGAGCGGGAGCACCTACAATGAGCAGTTCTTC
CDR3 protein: CASLLSGSTYNEQFF

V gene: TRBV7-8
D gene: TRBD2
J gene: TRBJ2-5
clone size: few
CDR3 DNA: TGTGCCAGCAGCTTAGCGCAGGGGAGCGGGAGTGGGGAGACCCAGTACTTC
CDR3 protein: CASSLAQGSGSGETQYF

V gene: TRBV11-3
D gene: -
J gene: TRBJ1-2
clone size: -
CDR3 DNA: TGTGCCAGCAGCTTGGGCAGGGTTTTTGGCTATGGCTACACCTTC
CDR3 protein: CASSLGRVFGYGYTF

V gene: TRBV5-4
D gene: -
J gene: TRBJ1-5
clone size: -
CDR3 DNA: TGTGCCAGCAGCTTAGATTCGGCTAGTCAGCCCCAGCATTTT
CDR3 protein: CASSLDSASQPQHF

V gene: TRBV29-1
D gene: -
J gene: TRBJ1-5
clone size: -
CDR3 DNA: TGCAGCGTTGGAGGGGATGGCAATCAGCCCCAGCATTTT
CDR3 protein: CSVGGDGNQPQHF

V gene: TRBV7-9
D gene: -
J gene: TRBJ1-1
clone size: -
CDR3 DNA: TGTGCCAGCTCCCCTCAAGCGATTCAGAGCACTGAAGCTTTCTTT
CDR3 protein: CASSPQAIQSTEAFF

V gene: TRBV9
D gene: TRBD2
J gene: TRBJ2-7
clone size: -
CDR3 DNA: TGTGCCAGCAGCGAGGGACTAGCGGGAGGCTCCCACTCCTACGAGCAGTACTTC
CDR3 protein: CASSEGLAGGSHSYEQYF

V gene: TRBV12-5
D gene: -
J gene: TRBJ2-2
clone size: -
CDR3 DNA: TGTGCTAGTGGTTTGTACCTCACCGGGGAGCTGTTTTTT
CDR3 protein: CASGLYLTGELFF

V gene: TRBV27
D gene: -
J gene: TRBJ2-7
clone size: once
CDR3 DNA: TGTGCCACCTCCAAGGACTCGAATGGGGACGAGCAGTACTTC
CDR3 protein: CATSKDSNGDEQYF

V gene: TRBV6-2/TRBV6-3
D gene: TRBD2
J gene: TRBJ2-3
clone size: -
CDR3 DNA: TGTGCCAGCAGTTACCTTGGACTAGCGGGGAACCCCACGGATACGCAGTATTTT
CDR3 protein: CASSYLGLAGNPTDTQYF

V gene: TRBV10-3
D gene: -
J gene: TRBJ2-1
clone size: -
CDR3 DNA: TGTGCCATCAGCCTCAAGTTAGCGGATGAGCAGTTCTTC
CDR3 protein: CAISLKLADEQFF

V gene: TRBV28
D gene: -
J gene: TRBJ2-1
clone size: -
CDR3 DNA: TGTGCCAGCAGTTTAGGAGCGGGTGGCAAATACAATGAGCAGTTCTTC
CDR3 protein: CASSLGAGGKYNEQFF

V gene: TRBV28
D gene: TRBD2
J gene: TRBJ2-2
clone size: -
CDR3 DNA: TGTGCCAGCAGTTTAACGGGAGGAACCGGGGAGCTGTTTTTT
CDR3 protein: CASSLTGGTGELFF

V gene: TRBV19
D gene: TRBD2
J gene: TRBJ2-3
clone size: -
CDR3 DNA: TGTGCCAGTAGTCCCGGACTAGCGGGACCAGTAGGTACGCAGTATTTT
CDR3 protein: CASSPGLAGPVGTQYF

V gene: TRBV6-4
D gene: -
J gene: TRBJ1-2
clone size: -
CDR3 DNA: TGTGCCAGCAGTGACTCGGGCGGACCTAACTATGGCTACACCTTC
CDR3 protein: CASSDSGGPNYGYTF

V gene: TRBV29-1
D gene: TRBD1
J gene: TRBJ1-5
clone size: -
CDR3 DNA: TGCAGCGTTGGCACCCTCGAGGCGTCAGGGGGCAATAGCAATCAGCCCCAGCATTTT
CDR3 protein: CSVGTLEASGGNSNQPQHF

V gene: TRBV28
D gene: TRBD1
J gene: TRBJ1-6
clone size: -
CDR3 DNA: TGTGCCAGCAGACCGACAGGGAATTATTCACCCCTCCACTTT
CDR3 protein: CASRPTGNYSPLHF

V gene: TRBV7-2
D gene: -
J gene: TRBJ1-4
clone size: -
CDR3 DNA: TGTGCCAGCAGCCTAGGGGCAGGCAATAATGAAAAACTGTTTTTT
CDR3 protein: CASSLGAGNNEKLFF

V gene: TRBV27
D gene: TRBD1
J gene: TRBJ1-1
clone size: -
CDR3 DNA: TGTGCCAGCAGAGACAGGGTGAACACTGAAGCTTTCTTT
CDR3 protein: CASRDRVNTEAFF

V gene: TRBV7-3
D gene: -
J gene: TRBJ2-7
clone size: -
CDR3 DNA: TGTGCCAGCAGCTTAACTATAGTAGGCGAGCAGTACTTC
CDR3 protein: CASSLTIVGEQYF

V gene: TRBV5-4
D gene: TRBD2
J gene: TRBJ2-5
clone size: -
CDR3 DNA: TGTGCCAGCACCTCGCCTAGCGGAGGGGAGACCCAGTACTTC
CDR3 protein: CASTSPSGGETQYF

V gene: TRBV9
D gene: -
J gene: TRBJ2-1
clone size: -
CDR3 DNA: TGTGCCAGCAGCCCCCACTCAGGGCAACGGGAGCAGTTCTTC
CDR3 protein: CASSPHSGQREQFF

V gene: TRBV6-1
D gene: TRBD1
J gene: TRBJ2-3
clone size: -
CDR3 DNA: TGTGCCAGCAGTGAAAGGGACAGGTTAACAGATACGCAGTATTTT
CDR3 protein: CASSERDRLTDTQYF

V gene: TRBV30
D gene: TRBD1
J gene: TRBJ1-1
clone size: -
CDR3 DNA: TGTGCCTGGAGTCCCAGGACAGGGGAGAGAGGGGCTTTCTTT
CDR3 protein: CAWSPRTGERGAFF

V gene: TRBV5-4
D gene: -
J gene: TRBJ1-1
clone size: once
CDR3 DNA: TGTGCCAGCACTCTCGCAGATCAGACTGAAGCTTTCTTT
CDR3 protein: CASTLADQTEAFF

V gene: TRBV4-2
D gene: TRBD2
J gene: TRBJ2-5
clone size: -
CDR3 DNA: TGTGCCAGCAGCCTCCGGACTAGCGGGGCCCAAGAGACCCAGTACTTC
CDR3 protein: CASSLRTSGAQETQYF

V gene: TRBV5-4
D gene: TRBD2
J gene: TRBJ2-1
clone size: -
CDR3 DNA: TGTGCCAGCAGCTTGGGGACTAGCGGGAGGGCAGATGAGCAGTTCTTC
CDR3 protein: CASSLGTSGRADEQFF

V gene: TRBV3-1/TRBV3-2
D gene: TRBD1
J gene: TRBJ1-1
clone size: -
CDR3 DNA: TGTGCCAGCAAGCGGGACAGGGGTGAAGCTTTCTTT
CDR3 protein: CASKRDRGEAFF

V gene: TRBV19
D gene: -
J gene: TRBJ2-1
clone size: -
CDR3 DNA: TGTGCCGCGGGTGTGCGAGGGGGAGTTGGGAATGAGCAGTTCTTC
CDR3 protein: CAAGVRGGVGNEQFF

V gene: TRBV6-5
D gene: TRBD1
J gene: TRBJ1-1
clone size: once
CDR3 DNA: TGTGCCAGCAGCCTACAGGGGTTGAACACTGAAGCTTTCTTT
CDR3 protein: CASSLQGLNTEAFF

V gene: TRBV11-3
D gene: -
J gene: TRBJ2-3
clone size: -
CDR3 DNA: TGTGCCAGCAGCTTAGACAGTGCAGATACGCAGTATTTT
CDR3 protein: CASSLDSADTQYF

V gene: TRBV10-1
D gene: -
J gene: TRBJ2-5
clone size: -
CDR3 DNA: TGCGCCAGCAGTGAAACCGGGAAACAAGAGACCCAGTACTTC
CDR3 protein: CASSETGKQETQYF

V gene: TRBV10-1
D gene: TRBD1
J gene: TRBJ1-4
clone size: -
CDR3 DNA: TGCGCCAGCAGCCCGGGACAGGGACGTGAAAAACTGTTTTTT
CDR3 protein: CASSPGQGREKLFF